Each of the 22 T cell receptor beta chains below was sequenced from the same sample in a study of T-cell reconstitution after alpha-beta-depleted transplantation in children. A TCRbeta library incorporating unique molecular identifiers was prepared. Using its own MiXCR run on the PCR reads, TCRdb lists one record per CDR3 protein. The sample carries 780,000 or so distinct CDR3 sequences, around 15% recorded once. The sequencing used PBMCs, mostly from graft donor cells, collected 360 days after TCRalphabeta/CD19-depleted stem cell transplant. These receptors were obtained from a male patient between 5 and 17 years old who had a stem cell transplant for acute lymphoblastic leukemia, so the T cells may come from the graft donor.

Comments on this clonotype: Sequence at one end of the junction differs from germline and may be a read error. The chain employs TRBV28 and TRBJ2-7; TRBD1 might be the D (5 bases). This CDR3 has 13 residues. The germline CDR1 and CDR2 sequences are MDHEN and SYDVKM. CDR3 in DNA: TGTGCCAGCAGTCAGGGTTGGATGGGCGAGCAGTACTTT. Its protein is CASSQGWMGEQYF.

This clonotype was detected a few times. Germline and junction disagree at one end, which may indicate a read error. The rearrangement links TRBV7-2 to TRBJ1-2; D unresolved. CDR3 size: 15 residues. Germline CDR1 and CDR2: SGHTA and FQGNSA. CDR3 sequence: CASSTRNPWRAGCTF. DNA of the CDR3: TGTGCCAGCAGCACCCGAAACCCTTGGAGAGCCGGCTGCACCTTC.

This clonotype showed up just once. The chain carries TRBV13 and TRBJ2-5; a possible D gene is TRBD2 (5 bases). V lost 3 bases, J lost 0 bases, and 14 bases lay in between. The CDR3 contains 16 residues. Germline CDR1 PRHDT, CDR2 FYEKMQ (reference sequence). CDR3: CASSFGADGYQETQYF. DNA for the CDR3: TGTGCCAGCAGCTTCGGAGCGGATGGGTACCAAGAGACCCAGTACTTC.

This clonotype was counted between two and nine times. The chain recombines TRBV3-1 with TRBJ2-2; TRBD2 is a possible D gene (6 bases). Germline-derived CDR1 and CDR2 are LGHDT and YNNKEL (reference sequence). Trimming stripped 3 bases from V and 3 bases from J, with 17 bases between. The length of the CDR3 is 17 residues. The CDR3, as DNA: TGTGCCAGCAGCCAGGCCCGGGAGAGGGTGTACACCGGGGAGCTGTTTTTT. It encodes CASSQARERVYTGELFF.

This clonotype was seen more than once but under ten times. The V gene is TRBV24-1, the J gene TRBJ2-2; no firm D call. The germline V gene encodes CDR1 KGHDR and CDR2 SFDVKD. The CDR3 covers 15 residues. Trimming left V 1 base short and J 7 bases short, with 12 bases between. The CDR3 DNA reads TGTGCCACCAGTGATTTTTTAGGGATCGGCGGGGAGCTGTTTTTT. Translation gives CATSDFLGIGGELFF.

The chain joins TRBV6-1 to TRBJ1-2; D may be TRBD1 (6 bases). CDR1 is MNHNS, CDR2 SASEGT, per germline. The CDR3 totals 14 residues. Trimming stripped 5 bases from V and 5 bases from J, with 15 bases between. The DNA of the CDR3 is TGTGCCAGCAGTCTGGGACACGAAATGTATGGCTACACCTTC. Residues: CASSLGHEMYGYTF.

The rearrangement links TRBV11-2 to TRBJ2-7; D unresolved. The germline gives CDR1 SGHAT, CDR2 FQNNGV. The V end was cut by 1 base, the J end by 0 bases, with 10 bases between. CDR3 length: 15 residues. Here the CDR3 reads CASSLASPSSYEQYF. DNA for the CDR3: TGTGCCAGCAGCTTAGCTTCTCCCAGCTCCTACGAGCAGTACTTC.

A few counts support this clonotype. The rearrangement links TRBV12-3 or TRBV12-4 to TRBJ2-1; 11 nucleotides match TRBD2. V lost 6 bases, J lost 8 bases, and 9 bases stayed unmatched. The CDR3 consists of 15 residues. In nucleotides, the CDR3 is TGTGCCAGCAGACCCACTAGCGGGAGTAGTGATGAGCAGTTCTTC. Its translation is CASRPTSGSSDEQFF.

This clonotype has a handful of counts. The chain combines TRBV5-1 with TRBJ2-3, with 9 nucleotides matching TRBD2. Germline CDR1 is SGHRS and CDR2 is YFSETQ. The CDR3 is 18 residues long. After removal of 3 bases from V and 1 base from J, the junction contained 12 bases not matched to a gene. The chain's CDR3 is CASSSDRPRLAGTDTQYF. DNA for the CDR3: TGCGCCAGCAGCTCGGACAGACCTAGACTAGCGGGCACAGATACGCAGTATTTT.

V and J are TRBV4-1 and TRBJ1-2; D not resolved. The CDR3 loop spans 16 amino acids. Trimming removed 1 base at V and 2 bases at J, with 14 bases between. Germline values: CDR1 MGHRA, CDR2 YSYEKL. The CDR3 is CASSQVSARANYGYTF. CDR3 nucleotides: TGCGCCAGCAGCCAAGTGTCAGCTAGGGCCAACTATGGCTACACCTTC.

This clonotype was detected only a few times. The chain employs TRBV20-1 and TRBJ1-6, with a weak D call TRBD1 (5 bases). The germline V gene has CDR1 DFQATT and CDR2 SNEGSKA (reference sequence). Trimming took 5 bases from V and 4 from J, leaving 15 bases between them. This CDR3 spans 15 amino acids. Here the CDR3 reads CSAARGPTYNSPLHF. The DNA for the CDR3 is TGCAGTGCTGCCCGGGGACCTACATATAATTCACCCCTCCACTTT.

The gene calls are TRBV14 and TRBJ1-4; D call uncertain. This CDR3 is built from 15 residues. The germline V gene encodes CDR1 SGHDN and CDR2 FVKESK. Trimming took off 3 bases at V and 7 bases at J, with 15 bases between the two ends. DNA for the CDR3: TGTGCCAGCAGCCACTCGAAACTTGGAAGTGAAAAACTGTTTTTT. Its protein is CASSHSKLGSEKLFF.

This clonotype has a count of ten or more. This chain joins TRBV5-5 and TRBJ2-5, with a tentative D call TRBD2 (5 bases). Trimming took off 4 bases at V and 4 bases at J, with 20 bases between the two ends. The CDR3 covers 16 residues. Germline assignment: CDR1 SGHKS and CDR2 YYEKEE (reference sequence). Here the CDR3 reads CASSTLSLPEGETQYF. The CDR3 nucleotides are TGTGCCAGCAGCACCCTTTCTCTACCTGAGGGAGAGACCCAGTACTTC.

The V and J genes are TRBV6-2 or TRBV6-3 and TRBJ2-1; perhaps D is TRBD1 or TRBD2 (6 bases each). The length of the CDR3 is 14 residues. CDR1 is MNHEY, CDR2 SVGEGT, per germline. V was pared by 10 bases and J by 1 base, with 14 bases between. The CDR3 sequence: CATRGRNSYNEQFF. The CDR3 DNA reads TGTGCCACCCGGGGGCGGAATTCCTACAATGAGCAGTTCTTC.

This clonotype was seen a few times. The chain is built from TRBV7-9 and TRBJ2-5, with D possibly matching TRBD2 (5 bases). Between the trimmed V and J ends, which lost 1 base and 5 bases, there was a span of 14 bases. The CDR3 has 15 amino acids. Germline loops: CDR1 SEHNR, CDR2 FQNEAQ (reference sequence). The CDR3 reads CASSLGGRRKETQYF. The CDR3 DNA sequence: TGTGCCAGCAGCTTAGGTGGACGGAGGAAGGAGACCCAGTACTTC.

This clonotype was counted a few times. The chain joins TRBV7-8 to TRBJ2-5, with D maybe TRBD2 (7 bases). The CDR3 has 14 residues. The V and J ends lost 7 bases and 2 bases respectively, with 14 bases between them. CDR1 is SGHVS and CDR2 is FQNEAQ in the germline V gene. CDR3 coding DNA: TGTGCCAGCAAGATGCGGGGGCTACAAGAGACCCAGTACTTC. Encoded protein: CASKMRGLQETQYF.

This chain links TRBV15 with TRBJ2-1, with TRBD2 as a possible D gene (6 bases). This CDR3 spans 16 amino acids. CDR1 LNHNV and CDR2 YYDKDF come from the germline V gene (reference sequence). The V end was cut by 5 bases, the J end by 7 bases, with 21 bases between. In DNA form, the CDR3 reads TGTGCCACCAGCCGGAGCCTCGGAGGGGTGGGTAATGAGCAGTTCTTC. Its translation is CATSRSLGGVGNEQFF.

The sample holds a few counts of this clonotype. CDR3 DNA sequence: TGCAGCGTTGAACAGGGGGCGCTCAGCGGGGAGCTGTTTTTT. Protein product: CSVEQGALSGELFF. This chain connects TRBV29-1 to TRBJ2-2, with 8 bases fitting TRBD1. The CDR3 contains 14 residues. The ends lost 2 bases at V and 7 bases at J; junction bases unmatched: 6. Germline lookup yields CDR1 SQVTM and CDR2 ANQGSEA.

This clonotype has just a few counts. The V call is TRBV5-5, the J call TRBJ2-3; 11 bases map to TRBD1. Germline CDR1 and CDR2: SGHKS and YYEKEE (reference sequence). This CDR3 region has 16 residues. V was pared by 4 bases and J by 3 bases, with 7 bases of the junction left unmatched. CDR3 amino acids: CASSAEGQGVTDTQYF. CDR3 DNA sequence: TGTGCCAGCAGCGCCGAGGGACAGGGGGTAACAGATACGCAGTATTTT.

This clonotype has more than one count but fewer than ten. The chain couples TRBV4-2 to TRBJ2-7, with 7 bases that match TRBD1. V gave up 4 bases and J gave up 7 bases; unmatched junction bases: 10. This CDR3 is built from 14 residues. The germline CDR1 and CDR2 sequences are LGHNA and YNFKEQ. The CDR3 here is CASSRTDRIGEQYF. CDR3 nucleotides: TGTGCCAGCAGCCGGACGGACAGGATTGGAGAGCAGTACTTC.

Only a few counts were recorded for this clonotype. V usage is TRBV29-1 and J usage is TRBJ2-1, with D perhaps TRBD2 (5 bases). The germline V and J ends were trimmed by 4 bases and 2 bases, with 9 bases remaining between them. Germline V CDR1 and CDR2: SQVTM, ANQGSEA. There are 13 residues in the CDR3. CDR3 bases: TGCAGCGTTGGTGGGAGAACCTACAATGAGCAGTTCTTC. Its translation: CSVGGRTYNEQFF.

This clonotype showed up just a few times. The rearrangement links TRBV12-3 or TRBV12-4 to TRBJ2-7; 9 bases are shared with TRBD2. This CDR3 contains 15 residues. Trimming cost V 1 base and J 3 bases; bases outside gene matches: 4. CDR3 in DNA: TGTGCCAGCAGTTTAGAGGCTAGCGGGAACTACGAGCAGTACTTC. Its protein product is CASSLEASGNYEQYF.